These 3 T cell receptor beta chains were sequenced from one sample in a study of cytomegalovirus exposure and HLA in healthy donors. Vbeta (60) and Jbeta (13) primers were used in the PCR. Libraries were prepared by immunoSEQ multiplex PCR; TCRdb keeps only in-frame clonotypes and omits some of them. There are about 140,000 clones in the sample; approximately 84% occur only once, and roughly 1.4% lies in the top ten. The sequenced sample consisted of PBMCs. All receptors come from a man younger than 45 in good health and CMV-seropositive.

This chain uses TRBV6-5 with TRBJ1-1; weak D call: TRBD1 (6 bases). This CDR3 comprises 14 residues. V dropped 6 bases and J dropped 3 bases, with 14 bases sitting between them. Per the germline V gene, CDR1 is MNHEY and CDR2 is SVGAGI. CDR3 sequence (DNA): TGTGCCAGCAGGAACAGGGATGCAGACACTGAAGCTTTCTTT. Protein: CASRNRDADTEAFF.

The chain combines TRBV13 with TRBJ2-3; TRBD2 aligns across 9 bases. Germline V gene data show CDR1 as PRHDT and CDR2 as FYEKMQ (reference sequence). V lost 2 bases to trimming and J lost 3 bases; unmatched junction nucleotides: 9. The CDR3 has 17 residues. The CDR3 loop reads CASSLQAGGSETDTQYF. The CDR3 nucleotides are TGTGCCAGCAGCTTACAAGCGGGAGGCTCTGAGACAGATACGCAGTATTTT.

This clone was found once. This sequence joins TRBV14 and TRBJ1-2, with D uncertain. The V gene lost 0 bases and the J gene lost 4 bases, with 12 bases spanning the gap. Germline V lookup: CDR1 SGHDN, CDR2 FVKESK. The CDR3 is 15 residues long. CDR3 nucleotides: TGTGCCAGCAGCCAAGATAGCGGGTACAGCTATGGCTACACCTTC. Encoded protein: CASSQDSGYSYGYTF.